The 2 T cell receptor beta chains below all came from one sample that was sequenced in a study of blood T cell repertoires in COVID-19. Here immunoSEQ multiplex PCR was the method, and the copy in TCRdb shows in-frame clones only, minus some. The table shows 110,000 to 150,000 clones, with about 90% occurring only once. The sequenced sample consisted of peripheral blood. Receptor source: a woman aged 80 or older with acute or convalescent COVID-19.

This chain links TRBV19 with TRBJ1-6, with D tentatively TRBD1 (6 bases). Trimming stripped 3 bases from V and 8 bases from J, with 11 bases between. This CDR3 spans 14 amino acids. The germline V gene has CDR1 LNHDA and CDR2 SQIVND (reference sequence). CDR3 nucleotides: TGTGCCAGTAGTATTACAGGGTACGATTCACCCCTCCACTTT. Its translation: CASSITGYDSPLHF.

The rearrangement links TRBV4-2 to TRBJ2-1, with TRBD2 matching 10 bases. Germline values: CDR1 LGHNA, CDR2 YNFKEQ. This CDR3 spans 15 amino acids. V lost 1 base to trimming and J lost 6 bases; unmatched junction nucleotides: 3. CDR3 coding DNA: TGTGCCAGCAGCCAAGGAGCGGGGGGGCCCAATGAGCAGTTCTTC. The encoded protein is CASSQGAGGPNEQFF.